The clone carrying this T cell receptor beta chain came up once. Its antigen is unknown. Germline CDR1 is MDHEN and CDR2 is SYDVKM. The CDR3 is 16 residues long. V was pared by 8 bases and J by 3 bases, with 9 bases of the junction left unmatched. Assay used: immunoSEQ multiplex PCR; TCRdb lists only in-frame clones, some missing. The table lists nearly 750,000 clones, approximately 72% of them singletons, with under 2% in the top ten. This sample stems from a study of shared clonotypes between healthy human individuals. Study-wide results and limits: Deeper or shallower sequencing was expected to change how clonotypes are shared among donors.

The receptor's source is a woman in her 30s in good health. Sequencing was done on a sample of memory CD4+ T cells sorted from blood. The subset: CD45RA-negative fraction. The J gene is TRBJ2-3, the V gene TRBV28, with 12 bases that match TRBD1. The CDR3 loop is CASYGTGGGGTDTQYF. DNA for the CDR3: TGTGCCAGCTACGGGACAGGGGGCGGAGGGACAGATACGCAGTATTTT.